This T cell receptor (beta chain) was captured in a study of CD8+CD57+ T cells in acquired aplastic anemia. Germline CDR1 reads LNHDA; CDR2 reads SQIVND (reference sequence). CDR3 length equals 16 residues. The V end was cut by 1 base, the J end by 5 bases, with 17 bases between. Those patients picked for sequencing had displayed CD8+CD57+ cell expansion on flow cytometry. In all patients, the disease was severe acquired aplastic anemia. The blood sampling took place in patients who had so far received no therapy. The TCR beta profiling, which covered VDJ combination and CDR3 sequence, was carried out using genomic DNA as the template. TCRdb reprocessed the reads via MiXCR and lists one record per CDR3 protein. The sample carries 450,000 to 600,000 distinct CDR3 sequences, roughly a third recorded once.

Sequencing used sorted CD4+, CD8+, or CD8+CD57+ T cells (not recorded which) from PBMCs. This TCR came from a human donor with aplastic anemia. V is TRBV19 and J is TRBJ1-1, with a tentative D call TRBD1 (5 bases). CDR3 bases: TGTGCCAGTAGTATAGGAACAGGTCGGACGACGACTGAAGCTTTCTTT. This codes for CASSIGTGRTTTEAFF.